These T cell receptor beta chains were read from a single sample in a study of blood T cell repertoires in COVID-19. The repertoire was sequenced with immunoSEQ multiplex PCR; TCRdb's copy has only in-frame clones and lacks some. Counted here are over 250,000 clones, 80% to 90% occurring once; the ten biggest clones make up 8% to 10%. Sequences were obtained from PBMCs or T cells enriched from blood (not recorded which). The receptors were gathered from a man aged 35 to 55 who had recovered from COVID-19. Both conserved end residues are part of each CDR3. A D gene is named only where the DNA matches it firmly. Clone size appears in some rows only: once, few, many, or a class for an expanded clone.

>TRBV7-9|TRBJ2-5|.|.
TGTGCCAGCAGCCCGCGAGTGGGGCTCATCCAAGAGACCCAGTACTTC
CASSPRVGLIQETQYF
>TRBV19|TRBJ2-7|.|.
TGTGCCAGTAGTTCAGGGCAGGGCTCCTACGAGCAGTACTTC
CASSSGQGSYEQYF
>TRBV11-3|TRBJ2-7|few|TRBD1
TGTGCCAGCAGCTTAAGTTGTCGGGACAGGGTGAGATTTGAGCAGTACTTC
CASSLSCRDRVRFEQYF
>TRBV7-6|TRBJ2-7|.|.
TGTGCCAGCAGCTTATCTGTCAGCGAGCAGTACTTC
CASSLSVSEQYF
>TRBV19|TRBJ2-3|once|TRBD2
TGTGCCAGTAGTATCGAGTCTAGCGGACACACAGATACGCAGTATTTT
CASSIESSGHTDTQYF
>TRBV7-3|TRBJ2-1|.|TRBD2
TGTGCCAGCAGCTTAAGGGGACTAGCGGGGAACGAGCAGTTCTTC
CASSLRGLAGNEQFF
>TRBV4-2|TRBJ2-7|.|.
TGTGCCAGCAGCCAAGAGTACGCCGGGAGTGGCTACGAGCAGTACTTC
CASSQEYAGSGYEQYF
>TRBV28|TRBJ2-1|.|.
TGTGCCAGCACCCGGGCAGGGGCATACAATGAGCAGTTCTTC
CASTRAGAYNEQFF
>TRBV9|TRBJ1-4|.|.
TGTGCCAGCAGCGTAGAATGGGGCGTTGGTGAAAAACTGTTTTTT
CASSVEWGVGEKLFF
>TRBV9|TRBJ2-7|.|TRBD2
TGTGCCAGCAGCGTAGGTGCGGGAGGCAGTACCTACGAGCAGTACTTC
CASSVGAGGSTYEQYF
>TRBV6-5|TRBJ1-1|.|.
TGTGCCAGCAGTTACGGTAGGGGAAGCACTGAAGCTTTCTTT
CASSYGRGSTEAFF
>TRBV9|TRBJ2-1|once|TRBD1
TGTGCCAGCAGCGTTCCTACGGGACAGGGATACAATGAGCAGTTCTTC
CASSVPTGQGYNEQFF
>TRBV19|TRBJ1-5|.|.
TGTGCCAGTAGCGTTATCGGCGAGGTCAGTCGCCAGCCCCAGCATTTT
CASSVIGEVSRQPQHF
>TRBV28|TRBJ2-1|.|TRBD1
TGTGCCAGCAGTCTACGGACAGGGGGCTTCGATGAGCAGTTCTTC
CASSLRTGGFDEQFF
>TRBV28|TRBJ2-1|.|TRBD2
TGTGCCAGCAGTTTACTAGCGGGAGCCGGCAATGAGCAGTTCTTC
CASSLLAGAGNEQFF
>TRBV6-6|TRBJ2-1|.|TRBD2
TGTGCCAGCAGTCCTCTCGGACTAGCGGGGGGGCTAGCCTACAATGAGCAGTTCTTC
CASSPLGLAGGLAYNEQFF
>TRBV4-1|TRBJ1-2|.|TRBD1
TGCGCCAGCAGCCAAACAGGGACAGTTATTGGCTATGGCTACACCTTC
CASSQTGTVIGYGYTF
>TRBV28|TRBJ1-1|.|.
TGTGCCAGCAGTTACCTCCTCAGGGGATTGATGACATCTGAAGCTTTCTTT
CASSYLLRGLMTSEAFF
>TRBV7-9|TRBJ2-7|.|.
TGTGCCAGCACCTTCTCCGGGGCGCGGGACGCTCCCATCCACGAGCAGTACTTC
CASTFSGARDAPIHEQYF
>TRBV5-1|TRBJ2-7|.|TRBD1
TGCGCCAGCAGCGCTCTGAGAGGGGGACAGGGGGACATTAACGTGTTGCGCCGCGAGCAGTACTTC
CASSALRGGQGDINVLRREQYF
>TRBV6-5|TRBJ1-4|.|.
TGTGCCAGCGCCGGACACCCGGAGGGAAAACTGTTTTTT
CASAGHPEGKLFF
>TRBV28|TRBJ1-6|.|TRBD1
TGTGCCAGCATGTGGGGGACAGGCTACTCACCCCTCCACTTT
CASMWGTGYSPLHF
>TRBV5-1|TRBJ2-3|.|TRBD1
TGCGCCAGCAGCTTGGTTCGGACAGGGTCATCAGATACGCAGTATTTT
CASSLVRTGSSDTQYF
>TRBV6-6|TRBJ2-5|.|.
TGTGCCAGCAGACTAGGAGAAGAAGAGACCCAGTACTTC
CASRLGEEETQYF
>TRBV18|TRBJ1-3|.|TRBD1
TGTGCCAGCTCACCAACAGGGGTGGAAGACACCATATATTTT
CASSPTGVEDTIYF
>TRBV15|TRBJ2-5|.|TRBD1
TGTGCCACCAGCAGAGCAGGCGACAGGGCAGAGACCCAGTACTTC
CATSRAGDRAETQYF
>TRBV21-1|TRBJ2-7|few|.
TGTGCCAGCAGCAAAGCGCTTTCGGACGAGCAGTACTTC
CASSKALSDEQYF
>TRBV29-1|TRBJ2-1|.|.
TGCAGCGTTGAAGATCGACTGAGCTCCTACAATGAGCAGTTCTTC
CSVEDRLSSYNEQFF
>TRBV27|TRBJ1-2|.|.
TGTGCCAGCAGGTCCCGGGACTATGGCTACACCTTC
CASRSRDYGYTF
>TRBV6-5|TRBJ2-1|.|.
TGTGCCAGCAGTTCTTTGACCACCGGGGATGAGCAGTTCTTC
CASSSLTTGDEQFF
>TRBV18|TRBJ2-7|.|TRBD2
TGTGCCAGCTCACCGCCGACTAGCGGGAGCGAGCAGTACTTC
CASSPPTSGSEQYF
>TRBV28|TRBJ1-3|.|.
TGTGCCAGCAGTTTATTACAGGGTAGAAACACCATATATTTT
CASSLLQGRNTIYF
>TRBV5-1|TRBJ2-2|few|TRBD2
TGCGCCAGCAGCTTGAGTCTCCGGACTAGCGGGAGTGCTGCTAACACCGGGGAGCTGTTTTTT
CASSLSLRTSGSAANTGELFF
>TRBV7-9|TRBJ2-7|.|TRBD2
TGTGCCAGCAGCTTTTCGACGACTGGAGCTAGCGGGAGCGAGCAGTACTTC
CASSFSTTGASGSEQYF
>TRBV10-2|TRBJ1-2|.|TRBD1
TGCGCCAGCAGTGATGACAGGGTAAACTATGGCTACACCTTC
CASSDDRVNYGYTF
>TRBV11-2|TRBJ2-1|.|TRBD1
TGTGCCAGCAGCTTAGATCTTGGGACAGGGGCCTACAATGAGCAGTTCTTC
CASSLDLGTGAYNEQFF
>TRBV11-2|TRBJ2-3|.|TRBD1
TGTGCCAGCAGCTTAGGGGACAGGGGGTCAGATACGCAGTATTTT
CASSLGDRGSDTQYF
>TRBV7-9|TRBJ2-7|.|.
TGTGCCAGCAGCTCTTCGTGGGGCAGGAGCTACGAGCAGTACTTC
CASSSSWGRSYEQYF
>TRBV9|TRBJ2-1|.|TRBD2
TGTGCCAGCAGCGTAGTGGGGACTAGTCTTTCCTATGAGCAGTTCTTC
CASSVVGTSLSYEQFF
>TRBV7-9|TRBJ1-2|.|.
TGTGCCAGCAGCGCCCCGGGGGGCAGCTATGGCTACACCTTC
CASSAPGGSYGYTF
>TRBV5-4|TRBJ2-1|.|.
TGTGCCAGCAGCTCGTCCAGCAATGAGCAGTTCTTC
CASSSSSNEQFF
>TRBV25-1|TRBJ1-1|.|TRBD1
TGTGCCAGCAGCCAAACCGACAGGGGCACTGAAGCTTTCTTT
CASSQTDRGTEAFF
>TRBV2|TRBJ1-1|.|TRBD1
TGTGCCAGCAGGGGACAGTTGAACACTGAAGCTTTCTTT
CASRGQLNTEAFF
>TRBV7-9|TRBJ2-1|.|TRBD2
TGTGCCAGCAGCTTAGCGGGAGGGTCGCACAATGAGCAGTTCTTC
CASSLAGGSHNEQFF
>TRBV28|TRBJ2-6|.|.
TGTGCCAGCAGTTTATATGGCGGGGACTCTGGGGCCAACGTCCTGACTTTC
CASSLYGGDSGANVLTF
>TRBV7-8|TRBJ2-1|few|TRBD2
TGTGCCAGCAGCTTACCGGGAGCGCTAGCGGGGAACAATGAGCAGTTCTTC
CASSLPGALAGNNEQFF
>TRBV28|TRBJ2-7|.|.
TGTGCCAGCACCGTAGTGGAGGGAACCTCCCGAAGCGACGAGCAGTACTTC
CASTVVEGTSRSDEQYF
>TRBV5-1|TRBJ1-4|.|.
TGCGCCAGCAGCTTCACAGCAACAACTAATGAAAAACTGTTTTTT
CASSFTATTNEKLFF
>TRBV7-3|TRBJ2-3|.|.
TGTGCCAGCAGCCCCCGCAGAGGAGTCACAGATACGCAGTATTTT
CASSPRRGVTDTQYF
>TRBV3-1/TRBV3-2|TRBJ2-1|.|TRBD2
TGTGCCAGCAGCCAAGATTCGCTAGCGGGGGGCTTCTCCTACAATGAGCAGTTCTTC
CASSQDSLAGGFSYNEQFF
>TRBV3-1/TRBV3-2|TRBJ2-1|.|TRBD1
TGTGCCAGCAGCCAACAGGGGGCGCGTTCCTACAATGAGCAGTTCTTC
CASSQQGARSYNEQFF
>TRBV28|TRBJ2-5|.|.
TGTGCCAGCAGAACTCACCTCAGGGTGCCGGTGACCCAGTACTTC
CASRTHLRVPVTQYF
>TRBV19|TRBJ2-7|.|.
TGTGCCAGTAGTATAGACAGGGTGGCGAGCGAGCAGTACTTC
CASSIDRVASEQYF
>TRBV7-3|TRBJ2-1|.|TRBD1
TGTGCCAGCAGCTTGACAGGGGGGAATGAGCAGTTCTTC
CASSLTGGNEQFF
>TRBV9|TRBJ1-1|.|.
TGTGCCAGCAGCGTAGGCCCGACAGTGAGTGTCACTGAAGCTTTCTTT
CASSVGPTVSVTEAFF
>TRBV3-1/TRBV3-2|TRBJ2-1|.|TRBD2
TGTGCCAGCAGCCAATCATCGAGCGGGAGTCGAATCGATGAGCAGTTCTTC
CASSQSSSGSRIDEQFF
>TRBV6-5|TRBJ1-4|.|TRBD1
TGTGCCAGCAGGGGGACAGGGGGTTATGAAAAACTGTTTTTT
CASRGTGGYEKLFF
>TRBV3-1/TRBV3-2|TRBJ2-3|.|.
TGTGCCAGCAGCCCGAGGATAAACACAGATACGCAGTATTTT
CASSPRINTDTQYF